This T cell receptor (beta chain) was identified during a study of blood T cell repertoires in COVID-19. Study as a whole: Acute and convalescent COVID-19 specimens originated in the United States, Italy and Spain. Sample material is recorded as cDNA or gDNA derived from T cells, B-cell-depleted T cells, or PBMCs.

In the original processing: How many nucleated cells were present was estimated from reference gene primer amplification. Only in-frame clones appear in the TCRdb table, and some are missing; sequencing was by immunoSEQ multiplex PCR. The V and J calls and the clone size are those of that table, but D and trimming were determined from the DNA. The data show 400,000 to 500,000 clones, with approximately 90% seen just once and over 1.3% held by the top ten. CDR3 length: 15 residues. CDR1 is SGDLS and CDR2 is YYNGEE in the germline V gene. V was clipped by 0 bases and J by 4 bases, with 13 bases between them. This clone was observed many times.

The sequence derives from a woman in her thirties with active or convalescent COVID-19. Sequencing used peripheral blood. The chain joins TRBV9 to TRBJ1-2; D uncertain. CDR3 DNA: TGTGCCAGCAGCGTAGCTACTGGGCAGGTCTATGGCTACACCTTC. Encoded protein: CASSVATGQVYGYTF.